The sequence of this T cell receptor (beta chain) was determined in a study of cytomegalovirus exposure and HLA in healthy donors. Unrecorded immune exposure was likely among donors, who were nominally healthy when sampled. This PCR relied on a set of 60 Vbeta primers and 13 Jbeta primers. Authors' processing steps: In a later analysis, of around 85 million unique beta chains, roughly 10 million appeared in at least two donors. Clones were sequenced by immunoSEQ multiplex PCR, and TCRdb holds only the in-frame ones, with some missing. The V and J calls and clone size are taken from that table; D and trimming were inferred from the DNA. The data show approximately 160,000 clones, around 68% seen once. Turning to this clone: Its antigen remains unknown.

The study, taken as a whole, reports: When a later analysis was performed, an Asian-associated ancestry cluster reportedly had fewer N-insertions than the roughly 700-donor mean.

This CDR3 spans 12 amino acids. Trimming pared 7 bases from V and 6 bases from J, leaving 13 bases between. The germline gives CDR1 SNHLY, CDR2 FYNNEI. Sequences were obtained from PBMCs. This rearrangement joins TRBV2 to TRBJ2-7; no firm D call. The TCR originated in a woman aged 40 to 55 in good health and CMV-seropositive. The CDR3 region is CASNYPPGEQYF. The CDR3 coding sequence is TGTGCCAGCAACTACCCCCCCGGCGAGCAGTACTTC.